Detailed here is one T cell receptor beta chain. This clonotype was counted ten times or more. Its target antigen remains unknown. No per-base quality is available; no much larger clone lies one base away. From cysteine to phenylalanine, the CDR3 is 15 amino acids long. Here the CDR3 DNA is all that survives: 45 bases in frame from base 1. V is trimmed back by 5 bases and J by 8 bases, and the junction contains 7 bases that no gene match accounts for. The germline V gene supplies CDR1 SGHAT and CDR2 FQNNGV. Sequencer: Illumina MiSeq. In TCRdb, the public reads were trimmed at Q25 with fastp and aligned with MiXCR, with productive beta chains retained. Merged by CDR3 protein, the rows form single entries marked with the most common genes and DNA. The sample table records more than 50,000 distinct CDR3 sequences; approximately 22% of these occur just once. Of the sample, approximately 2.2% falls within the top ten clones.

This entry is derived from a study of lung T cells in sarcoidosis with Löfgren's syndrome (dated by TCRdb to about 2017). Concerning the study at large: Sarcoidosis was characterized as a granulomatous disease that is mostly pulmonary, in which CD4+ T cells accumulate in bronchoalveolar lavage fluid. The repertoire analyses were focused on Lofgren's syndrome patients.

What the work shows at the level of the full study, not this receptor alone: Recognition of a sarcoidosis-associated antigen was only suggested; the antigen itself remained putative and unidentified. TRAV12-1 and TRBV2 were reported as the most expanded V gene segments in Löfgren's syndrome patients compared with control subjects. CDR3 motifs in TRAV12-1 and TRBV2 were reported to be shared across several Lofgren's syndrome patients, which suggests public CD4+ TCR repertoires. In alphabeta pairing analysis, TRAV12-1 was found to pair preferentially with TRBV2, and CDR3 homology was shown by the resulting paired TCRs.

The sequenced material came from CD4+ T cells from PBMCs. The chain was built from TRBV11-2 and TRBJ1-6; TRBD1 agrees with 9 junctional bases. The receptor comes from a human donor with sarcoidosis (Löfgren's syndrome or another form), or a control subject (not recorded which). The DNA is as follows: TGTGCCAGCAGCAGCCGGGACAGGGTCTATTCACCCCTCCACTTT. The translation is CASSSRDRVYSPLHF.